Sequencing of this T cell receptor (beta chain) was carried out in a study of T cell responses to AZD1222 COVID-19 vaccine. The protocol was immunoSEQ multiplex PCR, while the TCRdb copy is restricted to in-frame clones and leaves out a portion. The sample lists 150,000 to 200,000 clones, 90% to 95% occurring once. V was pared by 6 bases and J by 4 bases, with 11 bases between. There are 13 residues in the CDR3. The chain recombines TRBV12-3 or TRBV12-4 with TRBJ2-3; D possibly matches TRBD1 or TRBD2 (6 bases each). Source: peripheral blood, taken 28 days after the second AZD1222 dose. The source of this sequence is an adult who received the AZD1222 COVID-19 vaccine. The CDR3 DNA is TGTGCCAGCAGCATCGGGGGCGCAGATACGCAGTATTTT. Protein sequence: CASSIGGADTQYF.